This entry lists 27 T cell receptor beta chains sequenced from one sample in a study of T-cell reconstitution after alpha-beta-depleted transplantation in children. Unique molecular identifiers were used in preparing the TCRbeta library. TCRdb fed the PCR reads into MiXCR, producing one record per CDR3 protein. The repertoire holds approximately 170,000 distinct CDR3 sequences, with roughly 10% as singletons. The material sequenced was PBMCs, taken before TCRalphabeta/CD19-depleted stem cell transplant. The receptors stem from a boy aged 2 to 10 with acute myeloid leukemia, due to receive a stem cell transplant.

This clonotype was seen ten or more times. The gene calls are TRBV27 and TRBJ2-5, with 10 bases fitting TRBD1. This CDR3 is 19 amino acids long. V was pared by 4 bases and J by 4 bases, with 18 bases of the junction left unmatched. CDR1 is MNHEY, CDR2 SMNVEV, per germline (reference sequence). CDR3 nucleotide sequence: TGTGCCAGCAGTTCCTCACATAGCCTCCGGGACAGGGGAGGAGAGACCCAGTACTTC. Its translation: CASSSSHSLRDRGGETQYF.

The chain employs TRBV20-1 and TRBJ2-2; a weak D match, TRBD2 (7 bases). The CDR3 sequence is 15 residues long. The germline CDR1 and CDR2 sequences are DFQATT and SNEGSKA (reference sequence). Trimming removed 1 base at V and 7 bases at J, with 16 bases between. This chain's CDR3 is CSARVGGGPVGELFF. The CDR3 DNA follows: TGCAGTGCTAGAGTTGGGGGGGGGCCGGTCGGGGAGCTGTTTTTT.

The sample holds many counts of this clonotype. The V gene is TRBV10-3, the J gene TRBJ2-5, with D possibly TRBD1 on 6 matching bases. V was pared by 2 bases and J by 5 bases, with 15 bases between. There are 15 residues in the CDR3. CDR1 is ENHRY and CDR2 is SYGVKD in the germline V gene. The CDR3 DNA sequence: TGTGCCATCAGTGAGGGGTCAGGGGCTGTTGAGACCCAGTACTTC. The encoded protein is CAISEGSGAVETQYF.

V is TRBV20-1 and J is TRBJ2-1; TRBD1 is a possible D gene (5 bases). This CDR3 region has 18 residues. Germline CDR1 and CDR2: DFQATT and SNEGSKA (reference sequence). Trimming cost V 0 bases and J 0 bases, with 18 bases left between them. CDR3 loop: CSARDPREASFSYNEQFF. CDR3 coding DNA: TGCAGTGCTAGAGATCCCAGGGAAGCGTCTTTCTCCTACAATGAGCAGTTCTTC.

This clonotype was seen many times. This chain connects TRBV20-1 to TRBJ2-7; no clear D. The germline V and J ends were trimmed by 1 base and 2 bases, with 9 bases remaining between them. CDR3 size: 13 residues. Germline values: CDR1 DFQATT, CDR2 SNEGSKA (reference sequence). This CDR3 reads CSARVHRTYEQYF. CDR3 DNA: TGCAGTGCTAGAGTACACAGAACCTACGAGCAGTACTTC.

This clonotype was counted at least ten times. V is TRBV5-1 and J is TRBJ2-3; TRBD1 agrees at 9 bases. CDR1 and CDR2 (germline): SGHRS, YFSETQ. The CDR3 extends over 15 amino acids. V shed 1 base and J 4 bases; nucleotides not matched to a gene: 4. DNA for the CDR3: TGCGCCAGCAGCTTGACAGGGGGCTCTGCAGATACGCAGTATTTT. As protein: CASSLTGGSADTQYF.

This rearrangement joins TRBV30 to TRBJ1-1; the D gene is possibly TRBD1 (6 bases). The V gene lost 7 bases and the J gene lost 1 base, with 10 bases spanning the gap. CDR1 and CDR2 (germline): GTSNPN, SVGIG (reference sequence). The CDR3 runs 12 residues. CDR3 coding DNA: TGTGCCTTACACAGGGAGAACACTGAAGCTTTCTTT. Translated: CALHRENTEAFF.

This clonotype was counted many times. The gene calls are TRBV9 and TRBJ2-1, with TRBD2 matching 8 bases. The germline V gene encodes CDR1 SGDLS and CDR2 YYNGEE. The CDR3 has 16 residues. V lost 3 bases, J lost 0 bases, and 5 bases stayed unmatched. The CDR3 loop reads CASSGTSLSSYNEQFF. In DNA, the CDR3 is TGTGCCAGCAGCGGGACTAGCCTCAGCTCCTACAATGAGCAGTTCTTC.

This clonotype has a count of ten or more. The J gene is TRBJ2-3, the V gene TRBV20-1, with a tentative D call TRBD2 (6 bases). Germline V lookup: CDR1 DFQATT, CDR2 SNEGSKA (reference sequence). The V end was cut by 5 bases, the J end by 2 bases, with 14 bases between. The CDR3 length is 14 residues. For the CDR3, the DNA is TGCAGTGCTTGGGACTTGATCTTCACAGATACGCAGTATTTT. As protein: CSAWDLIFTDTQYF.

This clonotype was counted between two and nine times. The rearrangement uses TRBV20-1 and TRBJ2-7, with D unresolved. In germline, CDR1 is DFQATT, CDR2 SNEGSKA (reference sequence). This CDR3 comprises 13 residues. Trimming took 2 bases from V and 3 from J, leaving 11 bases between them. The CDR3 here is CSARPPAFYEQYF. In nucleotides, the CDR3 is TGCAGTGCTAGACCCCCCGCCTTCTACGAGCAGTACTTC.

This clonotype was observed at least ten times. The chain employs TRBV15 and TRBJ1-4; D gene uncertain. The germline V gene has CDR1 LNHNV and CDR2 YYDKDF (reference sequence). The CDR3 is 15 residues long. Trimming took off 0 bases at V and 6 bases at J, with 11 bases between the two ends. The CDR3 sequence: CATSRDSGRDEKLFF. DNA of the CDR3: TGTGCCACCAGCAGAGATTCGGGGAGGGATGAAAAACTGTTTTTT.

This clonotype was observed at least ten times. This chain links TRBV20-1 with TRBJ2-5; maybe TRBD2 (6 bases). Germline CDR1 DFQATT, CDR2 SNEGSKA (reference sequence). Trimming left V 6 bases short and J 2 bases short, with 19 bases between. The length of the CDR3 is 15 residues. The CDR3 here is CSAPRIGDFQETQYF. Here the CDR3 DNA reads TGCAGTGCGCCCCGTATCGGGGACTTTCAAGAGACCCAGTACTTC.

This clonotype has only a few counts. The missing conserved phenylalanine or tryptophan at the end of this CDR3 makes a read error likely. The rearrangement uses TRBV10-2 and TRBJ1-1; the D is unclear. There are 14 residues in the CDR3. Trimming left V 2 bases short and J 5 bases short, with 12 bases between. Germline CDR1 WSHSY, CDR2 SAAADI. Here the CDR3 DNA reads TGCGCCAGCAGTGAGCCCTCCGGGAGGACTGAAGCTTTCCTT. Its translation is CASSEPSGRTEAFL.

This clonotype was detected many times. The genes are TRBV18 and TRBJ1-5; 7 bases align to TRBD1. The CDR3 is 13 residues long. Per the germline V gene, CDR1 is KGHSH and CDR2 is LQKENI. V dropped 4 bases and J dropped 5; count of bases not matched to a gene: 2. CDR3 DNA sequence: TGTGCCAGCTCACAGGGGGCGTATCAGCCCCAGCATTTT. Translated, it gives CASSQGAYQPQHF.

The table lists this clonotype with many counts. The chain recombines TRBV7-2 with TRBJ1-1; D unclear. Germline CDR1 is SGHTA and CDR2 is FQGNSA. There are 15 residues in the CDR3. Trimming stripped 1 base from V and 7 bases from J, with 16 bases between. The CDR3 reads CASSLVQLRRDEAFF. DNA of the CDR3: TGTGCCAGCAGCTTAGTACAGCTCAGGAGGGATGAAGCTTTCTTT.

This clonotype was recorded at least ten times. The genes are TRBV7-2 and TRBJ2-2; 8 positions match TRBD1. CDR3 size: 18 residues. CDR1 is SGHTA, CDR2 FQGNSA, per germline. V was clipped by 5 bases and J by 4 bases; unmatched bases: 15. This chain's CDR3 is CASSGGQGSFSGTGELFF. CDR3 in DNA: TGTGCCAGCAGCGGCGGACAGGGCTCATTCTCAGGCACCGGGGAGCTGTTTTTT.

This clonotype was seen many times. The chain joins TRBV20-1 to TRBJ2-3; tentatively, D is TRBD1 (6 bases). The CDR3 loop spans 14 amino acids. The ends were cut back, 3 bases at V and 2 bases at J, with 12 bases in the middle. The germline V gene has CDR1 DFQATT and CDR2 SNEGSKA (reference sequence). Here the CDR3 reads CSARTGPPTDTQYF. The CDR3 nucleotides read TGCAGTGCTAGGACAGGCCCCCCCACAGATACGCAGTATTTT.

This clonotype has at least ten counts. V is TRBV7-2 and J is TRBJ2-3, with 8 bases that match TRBD1. V lost 4 bases, J lost 5 bases, and 8 bases stayed unmatched. The CDR3 extends over 15 amino acids. Germline values: CDR1 SGHTA, CDR2 FQGNSA. In DNA form, the CDR3 reads TGTGCCAGCAGCTCCGACAGGGGTAGAAGAGATACGCAGTATTTT. Amino acids: CASSSDRGRRDTQYF.

This clonotype occurred many times. This rearrangement joins TRBV5-4 to TRBJ2-3; a weak D match, TRBD2 (5 bases). The CDR3 runs to 13 residues. V lost 10 bases to trimming and J lost 5 bases, with 17 bases between them. CDR1 and CDR2 (germline): SGHNT, YYREEE (reference sequence). CDR3 loop: CAGTDGEIDTQYF. For the CDR3, the DNA is TGTGCCGGAACCGACGGGGAGATAGATACGCAGTATTTT.

This chain connects TRBV5-1 to TRBJ2-1; 8 positions match TRBD2. Trimming at V came to 4 bases and at J to 1 base, leaving 7 bases not matched to a gene. The germline CDR1 and CDR2 sequences are SGHRS and YFSETQ. The CDR3 length is 16 residues. In DNA, the CDR3 is TGCGCCAGCAGCCCCGGGGGGGGGGTTTCCTACAATGAGCAGTTCTTC. This encodes CASSPGGGVSYNEQFF. The full variable domain, rest sourced from reference TRBV5-1 and TRBJ2-1, is KAGVTQTPRYLIKTRGQQVTLSCSPISGHRSVSWYQQTPGQGLQFLFEYFSETQRNKGNFPGRFSGRQFSNSRSEMNVSTLELGDSALYLCASSPGGGVSYNEQFFGPGTRLTVL.

This clonotype was found many times. The V and J genes are TRBV11-2 and TRBJ2-1; D may be TRBD1 (5 bases). Trimming pared 4 bases from V and 4 bases from J, leaving 14 bases between. The germline gives CDR1 SGHAT, CDR2 FQNNGV. The CDR3 sequence is 15 residues long. Here the CDR3 reads CASSWARVNYNEQFF. The CDR3 DNA reads TGTGCCAGCAGCTGGGCCAGGGTCAATTACAATGAGCAGTTCTTC.

As to this clonotype: A read error is possible here, since a much larger clone lies one base away. The CDR3 ends on some other residue instead of the conserved phenylalanine or tryptophan, so this is likely a read error. The chain couples TRBV29-1 to TRBJ2-7, with a tentative D call TRBD2 (6 bases). Germline V gene data show CDR1 as SQVTM and CDR2 as ANQGSEA. This CDR3 contains 11 residues. V lost 5 bases, J lost 6 bases, and 11 bases lay in between. CDR3 nucleotides: TGCAGCGTTTTAAGGGGAGGCGAGCAGTACCTC. Translation: CSVLRGGEQYL.

This clonotype was observed many times. The gene calls are TRBV2 and TRBJ2-3; 10 bases are shared with TRBD2. Looked up from germline, CDR1 is SNHLY and CDR2 is FYNNEI. The CDR3 consists of 16 residues. V lost 4 bases to trimming and J lost 0 bases; unmatched junction nucleotides: 4. The CDR3 spells CASSGTSGLSTDTQYF. The CDR3 DNA is TGTGCCAGCAGTGGGACTAGCGGATTGAGCACAGATACGCAGTATTTT.

In this sample, this clonotype turned up many times. The rearrangement uses TRBV24-1 and TRBJ2-1, with D possibly being TRBD2 (6 bases). CDR3 length: 14 residues. Trimming removed 5 bases from V and 9 bases from J, with 16 bases in between. In germline, CDR1 is KGHDR, CDR2 SFDVKD. The CDR3 coding sequence is TGTGCCACCAGTGTCACGCGGGGATTCAGTGAGCAGTTCTTC. Its protein product is CATSVTRGFSEQFF.

This clonotype has ten or more counts. The chain is built from TRBV12-3 or TRBV12-4 and TRBJ2-4, with TRBD2 identical over 7 bases. This CDR3 comprises 15 residues. Germline trimming cut 6 bases from V and 9 bases from J; bases unmatched to any gene: 14. Here the CDR3 reads CASSLHGASGGIQYF. CDR3 nucleotide sequence: TGTGCCAGCAGCCTCCACGGCGCTAGCGGCGGCATTCAGTACTTC.

This clonotype was observed at least ten times. The chain combines TRBV20-1 with TRBJ2-3; 7 bases map to TRBD2. Germline V gene lookup returns CDR1 DFQATT and CDR2 SNEGSKA (reference sequence). V was pared by 6 bases and J by 6 bases, with 12 bases of the junction left unmatched. The CDR3 loop spans 14 amino acids. The CDR3 spells CSAHSGGGADTQYF. The CDR3 region has the DNA TGCAGTGCCCATAGTGGGGGAGGGGCGGATACGCAGTATTTT.

This clonotype was recorded at least ten times. The chain carries TRBV15 and TRBJ1-2, with 10 positions matching TRBD1. This CDR3 has 14 amino acids. The germline gives CDR1 LNHNV, CDR2 YYDKDF (reference sequence). Losses at the gene ends were 1 base for V and 8 bases for J; bases not matched to a gene: 4. The CDR3: CATSRVDRGQGYTF. Written as DNA, the CDR3 is TGTGCCACCAGCAGAGTCGACAGGGGGCAAGGCTACACCTTC.